Each of the 17 T cell receptor beta chains below was sequenced from the same sample in a study of CD4 and CD8 cells across lung adenocarcinoma regions. TCRdb reanalysed the PCR reads using MiXCR and keeps one entry per CDR3 protein. The data hold under 25,000 distinct CDR3 sequences, with approximately 52% observed a single time. The specimen was CD4+ T cells from the center of a lung tumor. All receptors derive from a male donor with lung adenocarcinoma. The CD4 and CD8 labels of this study may be unreliable.

Ten or more counts support this clonotype. This chain uses TRBV6-5 with TRBJ2-7; tentative D call: TRBD2 (6 bases). The CDR3 extends over 15 amino acids. V lost 2 bases to trimming and J lost 0 bases, with 11 bases between them. Germline CDR1 MNHEY, CDR2 SVGAGI. The CDR3 bases are TGTGCCAGCAGTTACCTTCTAGCGTCCTCCTACGAGCAGTACTTC. This translates into CASSYLLASSYEQYF.

This clonotype came up a few times. The chain employs TRBV4-1 and TRBJ1-2, with D possibly being TRBD1 (5 bases). Germline V gene data show CDR1 as MGHRA and CDR2 as YSYEKL. Trimming stripped 2 bases from V and 0 bases from J, with 22 bases between. This CDR3 has 19 residues. The CDR3 is CASSQHLSRVGASNYGYTF. The CDR3, as DNA: TGCGCCAGCAGCCAACATTTAAGCAGGGTTGGGGCTTCTAACTATGGCTACACCTTC.

By proportion, this clonotype is medium-sized. The chain combines TRBV6-1 with TRBJ2-5; 12 positions agree with TRBD2. The ends lost 6 bases at V and 3 bases at J; junction bases unmatched: 8. Germline-derived CDR1 and CDR2 are MNHNS and SASEGT. This CDR3 is built from 16 residues. The CDR3 sequence: CASRESASGREETQYF. Here the CDR3 DNA reads TGTGCCAGCAGAGAGTCGGCTAGCGGGAGGGAAGAGACCCAGTACTTC.

The chain joins TRBV27 to TRBJ1-4; a possible D gene is TRBD1 (5 bases). CDR3 length equals 13 residues. Germline V gives CDR1 MNHEY, CDR2 SMNVEV (reference sequence). The ends were cut back, 5 bases at V and 7 bases at J, with 11 bases in the middle. The DNA for the CDR3 is TGTGCCAGCAGTCGGCAGGGTGGTGAAAAACTGTTTTTT. Its translation: CASSRQGGEKLFF.

This chain's CDR3 is CAGRSGADKEIQYF. The CDR3 DNA follows: TGTGCGGGCAGGTCGGGTGCGGACAAAGAGATCCAGTACTTC. The chain employs TRBV27 and TRBJ2-4, with D possibly TRBD1 on 5 matching bases. This CDR3 is 14 amino acids long. Germline-derived CDR1 and CDR2 are MNHEY and SMNVEV (reference sequence).

The V and J genes are TRBV6-1 and TRBJ2-1, with TRBD2 matching 8 bases. V shed 3 bases, J shed 4 bases, and the junction held 5 bases outside the gene matches. The germline V gene has CDR1 MNHNS and CDR2 SASEGT. There are 15 residues in the CDR3. The CDR3 loop reads CASSDRQRGYNEQFF. Written as DNA, the CDR3 is TGTGCCAGCAGTGACAGGCAGCGGGGGTACAATGAGCAGTTCTTC.

This chain connects TRBV6-5 to TRBJ2-2; possibly TRBD1 or TRBD2 for D (5 bases each). The CDR3 sequence is 16 residues long. The germline V gene encodes CDR1 MNHEY and CDR2 SVGAGI. Between the trimmed V and J ends, which lost 3 bases and 12 bases, there was a span of 23 bases. The CDR3 region is CASSYQGPGCTDKLFF. The CDR3 nucleotides are TGTGCCAGCAGTTATCAGGGACCGGGGTGCACAGATAAGCTGTTTTTT.

This clonotype was detected many times. CDR3 region: CASSYSGQGGAFF. CDR3 nucleotide sequence: TGTGCCAGCAGTTACTCGGGGCAGGGGGGAGCTTTCTTT. The J gene is TRBJ1-1, the V gene TRBV6-5; 7 bases match TRBD1. Germline CDR1 MNHEY, CDR2 SVGAGI. This CDR3 comprises 13 residues. The ends lost 0 bases at V and 10 bases at J; junction bases unmatched: 5.

This chain uses TRBV6-1 with TRBJ1-4; 9 bases map to TRBD1. Germline assignment: CDR1 MNHNS and CDR2 SASEGT. Germline trimming cut 5 bases from V and 7 bases from J; bases unmatched to any gene: 5. The CDR3 covers 14 residues. Here the CDR3 reads CASSLRDRAEKLFF. The CDR3 bases are TGTGCCAGCAGTCTCCGGGACAGGGCTGAAAAACTGTTTTTT.

In its sample, this clonotype was seen many times. This chain uses TRBV10-3 with TRBJ2-3; 12 bases fit TRBD2. Germline V gene lookup returns CDR1 ENHRY and CDR2 SYGVKD. Trimming at V came to 3 bases and at J to 6 bases, leaving 10 bases not matched to a gene. The CDR3 totals 17 residues. The CDR3 protein is CAISERGLAGGQDTQYF. DNA for the CDR3: TGTGCCATCAGTGAAAGAGGTCTAGCGGGAGGGCAGGATACGCAGTATTTT.

As for this clonotype: Sequence at one end of the junction differs from germline and may be a read error. This chain uses TRBV6-1 with TRBJ2-3; D might be TRBD2 (7 bases). Germline CDR1 and CDR2: MNHNS and SASEGT. CDR3 length: 14 amino acids. The CDR3 protein is CASKGGRAKNMQYF. The CDR3 bases are TGTGCCAGCAAGGGGGGGAGAGCGAAAAACATGCAGTATTTC.

The rearrangement links TRBV10-3 to TRBJ2-5; D possibly corresponds to TRBD1 (5 bases). This CDR3 has 14 amino acids. Germline CDR1 is ENHRY and CDR2 is SYGVKD. As DNA, the CDR3 is TGTGCGGGCAAAAGGGGCCGTGGCCAAGATACGCAGTACTTC. It is translated as CAGKRGRGQDTQYF.

The chain couples TRBV10-2 to TRBJ2-2; TRBD2 matches 7 bases. Matching the DNA end better, TRBJ2-3 makes the J call doubtful. The CDR3 consists of 15 residues. CDR1 and CDR2 (germline): WSHSY, SAAADI. The CDR3: CASCPQAAGTGKQYF. Here the CDR3 DNA reads TGCGCCAGCTGCCCACAGGCAGCGGGGACCGGGAAGCAGTATTTT.

The genes are TRBV6-1 and TRBJ2-4, with D unresolved. V was cut by 2 bases and J by 13 bases, with 18 bases left in between. Germline loops: CDR1 MNHNS, CDR2 SASEGT. CDR3 length: 14 amino acids. The CDR3, as DNA: TGTGCCAGCAGTGAATCCATAGCCAAAAACACGCAGTACTTC. Residues: CASSESIAKNTQYF.

J is TRBJ2-4 and V is TRBV6-1, with D perhaps being TRBD1 or TRBD2 (5 bases each). Germline CDR1 reads MNHNS; CDR2 reads SASEGT. The CDR3 spans 14 residues. CDR3 protein: CGISGLCGKDTQYF. The CDR3 DNA is TGTGGCATCTCGGGGCTTTGCGGCAAAGACACGCAGTACTTC.

A few counts support this clonotype. The rearrangement joins TRBV28 to TRBJ2-5, with D perhaps TRBD2 (5 bases). The J call is uncertain, as TRBJ2-7 better fits the DNA end. The length of the CDR3 is 11 residues. The germline CDR1 and CDR2 sequences are MDHEN and SYDVKM. CDR3 sequence: CAARGNYEQYF. Here the CDR3 DNA reads TGTGCCGCCCGAGGGAACTACGAGCAGTACTTC.

V is TRBV6-1 and J is TRBJ2-3; D perhaps matches TRBD1 (6 bases). The CDR3 totals 13 residues. CDR1 and CDR2 (germline): MNHNS, SASEGT. V shed 5 bases and J shed 4 bases, with 10 bases lying between them. The CDR3 sequence: CASSTGLADTQYF. The DNA for the CDR3 is TGTGCCAGCAGTACAGGGTTGGCAGATACGCAGTATTTT.